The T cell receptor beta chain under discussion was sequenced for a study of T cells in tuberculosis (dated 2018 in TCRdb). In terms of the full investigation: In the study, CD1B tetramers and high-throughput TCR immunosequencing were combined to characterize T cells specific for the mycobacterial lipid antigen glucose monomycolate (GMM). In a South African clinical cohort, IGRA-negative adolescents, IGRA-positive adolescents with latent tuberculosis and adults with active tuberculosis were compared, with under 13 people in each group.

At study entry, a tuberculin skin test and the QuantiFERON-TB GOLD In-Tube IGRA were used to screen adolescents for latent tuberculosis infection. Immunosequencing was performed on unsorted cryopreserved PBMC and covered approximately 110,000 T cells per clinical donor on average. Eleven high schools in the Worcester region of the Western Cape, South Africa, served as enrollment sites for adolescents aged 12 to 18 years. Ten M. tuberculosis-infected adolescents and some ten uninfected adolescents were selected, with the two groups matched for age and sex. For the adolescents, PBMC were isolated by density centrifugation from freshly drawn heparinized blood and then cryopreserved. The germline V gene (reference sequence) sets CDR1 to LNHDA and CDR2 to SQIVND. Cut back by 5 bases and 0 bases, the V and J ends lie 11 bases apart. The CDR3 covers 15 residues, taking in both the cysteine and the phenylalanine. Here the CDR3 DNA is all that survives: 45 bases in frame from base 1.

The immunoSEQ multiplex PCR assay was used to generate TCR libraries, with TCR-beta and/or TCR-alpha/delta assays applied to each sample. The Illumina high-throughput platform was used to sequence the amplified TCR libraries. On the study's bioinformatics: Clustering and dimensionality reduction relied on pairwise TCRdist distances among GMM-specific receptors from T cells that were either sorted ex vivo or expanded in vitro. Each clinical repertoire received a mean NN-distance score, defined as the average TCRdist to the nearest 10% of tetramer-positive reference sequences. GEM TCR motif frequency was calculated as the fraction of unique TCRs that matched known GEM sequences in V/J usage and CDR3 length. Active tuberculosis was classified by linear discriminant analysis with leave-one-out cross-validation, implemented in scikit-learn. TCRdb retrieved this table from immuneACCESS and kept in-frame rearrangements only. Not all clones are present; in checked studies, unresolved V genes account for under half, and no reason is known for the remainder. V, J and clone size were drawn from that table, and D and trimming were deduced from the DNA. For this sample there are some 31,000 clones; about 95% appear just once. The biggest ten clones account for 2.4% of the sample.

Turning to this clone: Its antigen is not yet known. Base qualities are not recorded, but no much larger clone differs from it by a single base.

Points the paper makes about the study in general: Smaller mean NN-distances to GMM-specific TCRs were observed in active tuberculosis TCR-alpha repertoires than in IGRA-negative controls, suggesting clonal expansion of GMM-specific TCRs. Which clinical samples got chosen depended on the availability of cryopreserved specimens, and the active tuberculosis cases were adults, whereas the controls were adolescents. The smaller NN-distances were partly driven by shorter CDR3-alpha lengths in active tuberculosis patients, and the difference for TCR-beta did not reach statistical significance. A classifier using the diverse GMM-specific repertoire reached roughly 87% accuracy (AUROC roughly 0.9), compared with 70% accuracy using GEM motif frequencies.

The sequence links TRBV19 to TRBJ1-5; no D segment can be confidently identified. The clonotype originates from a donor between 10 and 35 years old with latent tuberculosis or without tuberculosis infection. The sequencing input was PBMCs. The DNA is TGTGCCAGTAGTGCAGGCCCGTATAGCAATCAGCCCCAGCATTTT. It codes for CASSAGPYSNQPQHF.